The 23 T cell receptor beta chains presented below share a single source sample, sequenced in a study of CXCR3-negative and CXCR3-positive naive CD8 T cells. Researchers prepared the TRB cDNA libraries using 5' RACE with UMI labels. Following a re-call of the 5' RACE reads, TCRdb has one entry per CDR3 protein and lacks DNA. This repertoire includes about 48,000 distinct CDR3 sequences. Input material: memory CD8+ T cells from blood. These TCRs come from a human donor in good health. Some clones in this sample may be carry-over from other donors' samples.

The chain is built from TRBV29-1 and TRBJ2-2. The CDR3 has 14 amino acids. Germline loops: CDR1 SQVTM, CDR2 ANQGSEA. CDR3 residues: CSVEESGWAGELFF.

V and J are TRBV15 and TRBJ2-7. This CDR3 has 14 residues. Germline V gives CDR1 LNHNV, CDR2 YYDKDF (reference sequence). The CDR3 sequence is CATSRDRGSYEQYF.

The chain employs TRBV25-1 and TRBJ1-5; lacking DNA, the TRBD1 call made by TCRdb goes unchecked. CDR3 length: 13 residues. CDR1 and CDR2 from the germline V gene are MGHDK and SYGVNS. CDR3 loop: CASSEKGGQPQHF.

CDR3 loop: CASSLVEGAQYF. This chain uses TRBV12-3 or TRBV12-4 with TRBJ2-5; TCRdb gives TRBD1 as the D gene, but with no DNA this cannot be confirmed. This CDR3 spans 12 amino acids.

This chain joins TRBV28 and TRBJ2-4; TCRdb designates TRBD1, a call that cannot be tested without DNA. Germline V gene data show CDR1 as MDHEN and CDR2 as SYDVKM. This CDR3 is 12 amino acids long. CDR3 protein: CASSLRGSIQYF.

The V call is TRBV4-1, the J call TRBJ2-7; TCRdb picks TRBD2, but there is no DNA to check that call. This CDR3 comprises 15 residues. Germline V gene sequence: CDR1 MGHRA, CDR2 YSYEKL. CDR3 residues: CASSQGPGGYSEQYF.

The chain employs TRBV5-1 and TRBJ2-7; without DNA, the TCRdb call of TRBD2 cannot be checked. The CDR3 extends over 17 amino acids. CDR1 is SGHRS and CDR2 is YFSETQ in the germline V gene. CDR3: CASSLGWTSGESYEQYF.

The chain combines TRBV4-1 with TRBJ1-6. Per the germline V gene, CDR1 is MGHRA and CDR2 is YSYEKL. The CDR3 consists of 15 residues. The CDR3 loop reads CASSQGRSYNSPLHF.

The chain recombines TRBV20-1 with TRBJ2-7; TCRdb lists TRBD2, though no DNA is available to test this call. The CDR3 extends over 15 amino acids. The germline CDR1 and CDR2 sequences are DFQATT and SNEGSKA (reference sequence). CDR3 loop: CSARDLRDWLYEQYF.

This chain connects TRBV13 to TRBJ2-7; TCRdb picks TRBD1, but there is no DNA to check that call. The CDR3 loop spans 16 amino acids. Germline V gives CDR1 PRHDT, CDR2 FYEKMQ (reference sequence). CDR3 residues: CASSLGGGPSSYEQYF. Variable domain in full (rest from reference TRBV13 and TRBJ2-7): AAGVIQSPRHLIKEKRETATLKCYPIPRHDTVYWYQQGPGQDPQFLISFYEKMQSDKGSIPDRFSAQQFSDYHSELNMSSLELGDSALYFCASSLGGGPSSYEQYFGPGTRLTVT.

This chain connects TRBV29-1 to TRBJ2-3; TCRdb gives TRBD1 as the D gene, but with no DNA this cannot be confirmed. Germline V gives CDR1 SQVTM, CDR2 ANQGSEA. CDR3 length: 14 residues. CDR3 sequence reads: CSVAETGLTDTQYF.

The CDR3 protein is CASSPERGSYEQYF. V gene TRBV18 combines with J gene TRBJ2-7. CDR1 and CDR2 (germline): KGHSH, LQKENI. The CDR3 extends over 14 amino acids. Complete variable domain (other parts from reference TRBV18 and TRBJ2-7): NAGVMQNPRHLVRRRGQEARLRCSPMKGHSHVYWYRQLPEEGLKFMVYLQKENIIDESGMPKERFSAEFPKEGPSILRIQQVVRGDSAAYFCASSPERGSYEQYFGPGTRLTVT.

This chain uses TRBV20-1 with TRBJ2-5. Germline CDR1 is DFQATT and CDR2 is SNEGSKA (reference sequence). CDR3 length: 17 residues. This chain's CDR3 is CSATPTYVRTYQETQYF.

The J gene is TRBJ2-7, the V gene TRBV28. The germline gives CDR1 MDHEN, CDR2 SYDVKM. The CDR3 has 14 residues. CDR3 residues: CASSLAGPGYEQYF.

V and J are TRBV6-5 and TRBJ2-5. This CDR3 comprises 17 residues. The germline V gene encodes CDR1 MNHEY and CDR2 SVGAGI. This chain's CDR3 is CASSYSLRDTNQETQYF.

The J gene is TRBJ1-1, the V gene TRBV5-1; there is no DNA to check the TCRdb D call of TRBD1. Germline values: CDR1 SGHRS, CDR2 YFSETQ. This CDR3 has 13 amino acids. CDR3 protein: CASSRDRLDEAFF.

J is TRBJ1-4 and V is TRBV2. The CDR3 extends over 13 amino acids. Germline-derived CDR1 and CDR2 are SNHLY and FYNNEI. The CDR3 sequence: CATQAWSNEKLFF. Filled out from reference TRBV2 and TRBJ1-4, the complete variable domain reads EPEVTQTPSHQVTQMGQEVILRCVPISNHLYFYWYRQILGQKVEFLVSFYNNEISEKSEIFDDQFSVERPDGSNFTLKIRSTKLEDSAMYFCATQAWSNEKLFFGSGTQLSVL.

The chain joins TRBV21-1 to TRBJ2-7; no DNA is available, so the TRBD2 call from TCRdb remains unchecked. TRBV21-1 is deemed a pseudogene. The CDR3 sequence is 15 residues long. The CDR3 sequence is CASSNRDLGLNEQYF.

The V and J genes are TRBV6-5 and TRBJ2-7; absent DNA, TCRdb's TRBD1 call cannot be checked. The germline V gene has CDR1 MNHEY and CDR2 SVGAGI. CDR3 size: 15 residues. The CDR3 region is CASSYSRGEAYEQYF.

This rearrangement joins TRBV7-8 to TRBJ1-3; TCRdb reports TRBD1, a call that lacks DNA to check it against. Per germline, CDR1 SGHVS and CDR2 FQNEAQ. The CDR3 is made up of 16 amino acids. CDR3 protein: CASSSPGHGTGNTIYF.

The chain uses TRBV3-1 and TRBJ1-2. Germline V gene lookup returns CDR1 LGHDT and CDR2 YNNKEL (reference sequence). The CDR3 runs 12 residues. The CDR3 reads CASSQGDWGYTF.

This chain links TRBV12-3 or TRBV12-4 with TRBJ2-7; TCRdb's D call of TRBD2 is untestable without DNA. The CDR3 is 14 amino acids. The CDR3 sequence is CASTDPLGTDEQYF.

The genes are TRBV7-2 and TRBJ1-4. The CDR3 sequence is 15 residues long. Germline lookup yields CDR1 SGHTA and CDR2 FQGNSA. The CDR3 here is CASSLVLGINEKLFF.